The clone carrying this T cell receptor beta chain was seen only once. The record originates from a study of control samples from healthy donors and cancer patients. TCRdb's table, derived via immunoSEQ multiplex PCR, lists solely in-frame clones and lacks some. The table records 50,000 to 65,000 clones, around 93% of them present only once. This CDR3 is 14 amino acids long. V lost 0 bases and J lost 4, with 7 bases in between. CDR1 SGHAT and CDR2 FQNNGV come from the germline V gene. Input material: PBMCs. This receptor was obtained from a man between 25 and 39 years old with colorectal cancer. This chain connects TRBV11-2 to TRBJ1-3; no definite D call. The CDR3 reads CASSLDPVGNTIYF. For the CDR3, the DNA is TGTGCCAGCAGCTTAGATCCGGTCGGAAACACCATATATTTT.